This TCR beta chain was retrieved from a study of STAT5B mutations in CD4+ large granular lymphocyte leukemia. TCRdb keeps only in-frame clones here, not all; method: immunoSEQ multiplex PCR. The table shows 25,000 to 35,000 clones, with roughly 70% occurring only once. General study results and limits: 8/27 top patient clones versus 2/35 control clones were TRBV06-family.

A word on this clone: Antigen: not known.

V was shortened by 3 bases and J by 4 bases, with 12 bases between the two germline ends. The CDR3 sequence is 15 residues long. Germline V CDR1 and CDR2: MNHEY, SVGAGI. The origin of this receptor is a human donor in good health. Sequenced: CD4+ T cells from blood buffy coats. The chain carries TRBV6-5 and TRBJ1-4; D is undetermined. CDR3 amino acids: CASSYTARDNEKLFF. The DNA for the CDR3 is TGTGCCAGCAGTTATACGGCCAGAGATAATGAAAAACTGTTTTTT.